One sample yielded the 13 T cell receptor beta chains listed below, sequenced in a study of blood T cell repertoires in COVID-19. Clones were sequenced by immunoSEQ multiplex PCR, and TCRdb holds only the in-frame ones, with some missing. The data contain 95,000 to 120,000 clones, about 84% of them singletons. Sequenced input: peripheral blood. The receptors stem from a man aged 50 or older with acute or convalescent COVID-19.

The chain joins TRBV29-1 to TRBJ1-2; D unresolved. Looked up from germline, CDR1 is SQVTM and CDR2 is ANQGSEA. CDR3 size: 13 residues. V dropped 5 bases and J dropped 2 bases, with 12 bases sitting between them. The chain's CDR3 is CSVSGLGNYGYTF. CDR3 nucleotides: TGCAGCGTTTCTGGACTGGGAAACTATGGCTACACCTTC.

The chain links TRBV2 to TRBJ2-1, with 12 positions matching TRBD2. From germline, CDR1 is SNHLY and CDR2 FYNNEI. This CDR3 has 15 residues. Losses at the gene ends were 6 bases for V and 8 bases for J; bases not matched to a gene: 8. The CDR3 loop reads CASRPASGGADEQFF. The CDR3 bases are TGTGCCAGCAGACCGGCTAGCGGGGGGGCCGATGAGCAGTTCTTC.

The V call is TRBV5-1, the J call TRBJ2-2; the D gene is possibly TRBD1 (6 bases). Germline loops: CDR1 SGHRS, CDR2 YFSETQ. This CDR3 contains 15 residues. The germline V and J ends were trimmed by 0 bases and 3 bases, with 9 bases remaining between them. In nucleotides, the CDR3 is TGCGCCAGCAGCTTGGATGCAGGGGACACCGGGGAGCTGTTTTTT. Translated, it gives CASSLDAGDTGELFF.

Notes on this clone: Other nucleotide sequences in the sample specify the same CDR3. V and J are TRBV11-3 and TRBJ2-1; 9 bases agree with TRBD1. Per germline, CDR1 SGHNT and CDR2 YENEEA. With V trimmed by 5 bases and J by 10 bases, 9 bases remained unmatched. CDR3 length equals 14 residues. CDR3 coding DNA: TGTGCCAGCAGCACCCGGGACAGGGATAACGAGCAGTTCTTC. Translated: CASSTRDRDNEQFF.

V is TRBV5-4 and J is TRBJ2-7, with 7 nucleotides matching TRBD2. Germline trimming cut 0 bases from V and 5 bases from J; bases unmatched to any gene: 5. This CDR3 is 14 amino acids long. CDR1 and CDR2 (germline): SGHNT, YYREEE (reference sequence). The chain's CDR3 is CASSLEGGMNEQYF. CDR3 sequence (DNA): TGTGCCAGCAGCTTGGAGGGAGGGATGAACGAGCAGTACTTC.

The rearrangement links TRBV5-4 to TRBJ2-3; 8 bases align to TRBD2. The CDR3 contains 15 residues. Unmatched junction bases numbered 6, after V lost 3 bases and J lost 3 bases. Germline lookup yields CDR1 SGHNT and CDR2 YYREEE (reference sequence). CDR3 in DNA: TGTGCCAGCAGCTGGGCGAGCGGGGGAACAGATACGCAGTATTTT. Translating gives CASSWASGGTDTQYF.

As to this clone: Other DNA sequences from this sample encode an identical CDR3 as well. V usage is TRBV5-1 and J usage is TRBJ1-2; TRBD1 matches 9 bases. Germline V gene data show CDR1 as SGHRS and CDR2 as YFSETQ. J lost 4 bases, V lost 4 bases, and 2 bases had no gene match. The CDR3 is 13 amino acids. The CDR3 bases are TGCGCCAGCAGCCCGGACAGGGGCTATGGCTACACCTTC. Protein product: CASSPDRGYGYTF.

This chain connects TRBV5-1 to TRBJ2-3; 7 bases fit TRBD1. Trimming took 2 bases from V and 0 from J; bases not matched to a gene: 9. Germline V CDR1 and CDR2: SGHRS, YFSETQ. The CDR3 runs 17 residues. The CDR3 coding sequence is TGCGCCAGCAGCTTCACGACAGGGTCGCCTAGCACAGATACGCAGTATTTT. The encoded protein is CASSFTTGSPSTDTQYF.

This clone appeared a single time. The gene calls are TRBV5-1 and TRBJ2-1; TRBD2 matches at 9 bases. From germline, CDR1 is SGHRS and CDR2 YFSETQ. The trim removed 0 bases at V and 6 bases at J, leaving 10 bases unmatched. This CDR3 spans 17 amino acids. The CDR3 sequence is CASSLALQRGAINEQFF. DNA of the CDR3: TGCGCCAGCAGCTTGGCCTTGCAGCGGGGGGCTATCAATGAGCAGTTCTTC.

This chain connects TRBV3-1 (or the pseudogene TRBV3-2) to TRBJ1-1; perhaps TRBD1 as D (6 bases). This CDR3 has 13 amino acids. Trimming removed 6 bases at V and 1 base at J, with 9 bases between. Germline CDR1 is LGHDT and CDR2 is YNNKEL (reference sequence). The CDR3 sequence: CASSSTGNTEAFF. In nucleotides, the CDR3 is TGTGCCAGCAGTTCGACAGGGAACACTGAAGCTTTCTTT.

CDR3 in DNA: TGTGCCAGCAGCCTGGACACCCGAAACACCATATATTTT. Amino acid sequence: CASSLDTRNTIYF. This chain connects TRBV25-1 to TRBJ1-3; possible D gene TRBD1, 5 bases. Trimming left V 6 bases short and J 5 bases short, with 11 bases between. The CDR3 covers 13 residues. Germline V gives CDR1 MGHDK, CDR2 SYGVNS.

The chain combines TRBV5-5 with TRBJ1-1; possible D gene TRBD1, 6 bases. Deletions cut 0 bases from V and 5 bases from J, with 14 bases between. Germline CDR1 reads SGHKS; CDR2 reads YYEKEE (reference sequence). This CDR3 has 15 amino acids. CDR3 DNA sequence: TGTGCCAGCAGCTTGGAGGGGGTTGTCTGGACTGAAGCTTTCTTT. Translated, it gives CASSLEGVVWTEAFF.

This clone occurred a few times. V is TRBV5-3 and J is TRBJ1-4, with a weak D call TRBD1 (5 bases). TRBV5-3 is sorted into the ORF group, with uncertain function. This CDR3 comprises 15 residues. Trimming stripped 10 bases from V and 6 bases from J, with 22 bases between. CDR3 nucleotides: TGTGCCCGGAACTGGAGCAGGGAAAAGGATGAAAAACTGTTTTTT. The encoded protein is CARNWSREKDEKLFF.